This T cell receptor (beta chain) was observed in a study of beta chain features in type 1 diabetes. Study outcomes and limitations: It was possible that PCR favored shorter templates, equally so in patients and controls. For type 1 diabetes patients, VDJ junctions showed fewer insertions and more deletions.

In germline, CDR1 is MNHEY, CDR2 SVGAGI. The CDR3 has 15 amino acids. V lost 6 bases to trimming and J lost 2 bases, with 16 bases between them. Expressed TCRB transcripts were sequenced because the entire RNA isolate underwent reverse transcription. Sequencing used immunoSEQ multiplex PCR; TCRdb keeps in-frame clones, though not all of them. The table has 450,000 to 550,000 clones, approximately 30% seen once; the top ten hold roughly 0.066%. With respect to this clone: Its antigen is as yet unknown.

Sequenced material: naive CD4+ T cells from blood. The clonotype was recovered from a man younger than 35 in good health. The chain has TRBV6-5 and TRBJ2-5; D tentatively reads TRBD1 or TRBD2 (5 bases each). DNA for the CDR3: TGTGCCAGCAGATCCTACGGGACGGCGCAAGAGACCCAGTACTTC. It encodes CASRSYGTAQETQYF.